This TCR beta chain was profiled in a study of OX40 agonist ivuxolimab in advanced cancers. About the research overall: An agonistic human IgG2 monoclonal antibody against OX40 (CD134) was given. Patients undergoing dose escalation presented with hepatocellular carcinoma, melanoma, renal cell or head and neck cancer. Partial responses were achieved by three patients, of whom one had hepatocellular carcinoma and two had cutaneous melanoma.

Notes on this clone: This is likely a read error, given that the CDR3 carries no conserved phenylalanine or tryptophan at its end. The DNA is omitted, as the CDR3 cannot be located on it reliably, and the CDR3 follows TCRdb's listing.

Looked up from germline, CDR1 is SGHRS and CDR2 is YFSETQ. The CDR3 sequence runs 8 residues, both termini included. Generated by immunoSEQ multiplex PCR, the TCRdb table keeps only in-frame clones and is missing some. The sample records tens of thousands of clones, around 83% being singletons. The source is an adult with an advanced solid tumor such as melanoma, head and neck, liver or kidney cancer. This chain uses TRBV5-1 with TRBJ2-6; the D segment call TRBD2 is taken from the table without a DNA check. The sample in question was CD4+ or CD8+ T cells sorted from blood, obtained in a trial of the OX40 agonist ivuxolimab. The CDR3: CASSLRVA.